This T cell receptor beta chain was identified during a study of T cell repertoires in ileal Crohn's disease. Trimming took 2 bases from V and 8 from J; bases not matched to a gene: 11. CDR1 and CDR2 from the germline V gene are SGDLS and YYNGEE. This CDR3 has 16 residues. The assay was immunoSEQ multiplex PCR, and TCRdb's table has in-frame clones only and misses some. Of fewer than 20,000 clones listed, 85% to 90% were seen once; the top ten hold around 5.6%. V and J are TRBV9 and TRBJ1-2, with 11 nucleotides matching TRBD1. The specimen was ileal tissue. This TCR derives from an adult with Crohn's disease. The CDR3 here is CASSVGQGAGDRGYTF. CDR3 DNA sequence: TGTGCCAGCAGCGTCGGACAGGGGGCAGGAGATAGGGGCTACACCTTC.